This T cell receptor (beta chain) was recovered during a study of blood T cell repertoires in COVID-19. On the study more broadly: Each recovered donor of Cohort 3 presented with two negative PCRs, clearance, or symptom resolution.

This clone was detected ten times or more. As originally analysed: Cell counts per sample came from amplifying reference gene primers. Assay: immunoSEQ multiplex PCR; the TCRdb copy retains only in-frame clones and omits some. That table furnishes V, J and clone size, whereas the DNA furnished D and trimming. Among some 330,000 clones, approximately 89% were seen once, and the ten largest hold around 1.9%. Germline CDR1 reads PRHDT; CDR2 reads FYEKMQ (reference sequence). This CDR3 has 15 residues. V was cut by 3 bases and J by 0 bases, with 9 bases left in between. The study recruited people aged roughly 18 to 95 years across approximately 25 US areas.

The rearrangement uses TRBV13 and TRBJ2-1; possibly TRBD2 for D (5 bases). The source material was PBMCs or T cells enriched from blood (not recorded which). This sequence originates from a man aged 35 to 55 in a cohort exposed to, infected with or recovered from COVID-19 (not recorded which). CDR3 sequence reads: CASSFSVSSYNEQFF. The CDR3 bases are TGTGCCAGCAGCTTTAGCGTCAGCTCCTACAATGAGCAGTTCTTC.